Presented here are 29 T cell receptor beta chains from one specimen sequenced in a study of T-cell reconstitution after alpha-beta-depleted transplantation in children. Library preparation (for TCRbeta) was performed with unique molecular identifiers. TCRdb recomputed calls from the PCR reads with MiXCR, one row per CDR3 protein. The sample holds about 610,000 distinct CDR3 sequences, 20% to 30% seen once. The sequencing used PBMCs, collected before TCRalphabeta/CD19-depleted stem cell transplant. The receptors originated from a boy in the first two years of life with Wiskott-Aldrich syndrome, due to receive a stem cell transplant.

This clonotype was found a few times. The CDR3 spells CASNQDKIAGVGYNEQFF. CDR3 nucleotides: TGTGCCTCCAACCAAGACAAAATAGCGGGAGTAGGCTACAATGAGCAGTTCTTC. The J gene is TRBJ2-1, the V gene TRBV10-3; 9 bases align to TRBD2. This CDR3 region has 18 residues. Germline values: CDR1 ENHRY, CDR2 SYGVKD. V was pared by 11 bases and J by 3 bases, with 20 bases of the junction left unmatched.

This chain uses TRBV24-1 with TRBJ2-5; the D gene is possibly TRBD2 (6 bases). CDR1 is KGHDR, CDR2 SFDVKD, per germline. V shed 5 bases and J shed 5 bases, with 8 bases lying between them. This CDR3 spans 12 amino acids. The CDR3: CATSGRGETQYF. In nucleotides, the CDR3 is TGTGCCACCAGTGGGAGGGGCGAGACCCAGTACTTC.

By frequency in the sample, this clonotype is medium-sized. This sequence joins TRBV10-1 and TRBJ2-7, with unresolved D. Germline V gives CDR1 WNHNN, CDR2 SYGVQD (reference sequence). V gave up 0 bases and J gave up 1 base, with 7 bases separating them. CDR3 length: 14 amino acids. CDR3 nucleotide sequence: TGCGCCAGCAGTGAGTCCCTAGGGTCCTACGAGCAGTACTTC. It translates to CASSESLGSYEQYF.

The V gene is TRBV20-1, the J gene TRBJ2-3; D is unresolved. The V end was cut by 0 bases, the J end by 8 bases, with 6 bases between. Germline CDR1 and CDR2: DFQATT and SNEGSKA (reference sequence). CDR3 length: 11 amino acids. CDR3 sequence reads: CSAREGGTQYF. CDR3 DNA: TGCAGTGCTAGAGAGGGTGGTACGCAGTATTTT.

This clonotype was detected a few times. The chain links TRBV6-1 to TRBJ1-2, with unresolved D. The CDR3 spans 15 residues. Germline CDR1 is MNHNS and CDR2 is SASEGT. V lost 5 bases, J lost 2 bases, and 15 bases lay in between. The CDR3 loop reads CASSTARGSNYGYTF. The CDR3 DNA is TGTGCCAGCAGTACGGCCCGGGGTTCCAACTATGGCTACACCTTC.

The V gene is TRBV5-6, the J gene TRBJ1-2, with D unclear. This CDR3 has 13 residues. Trimming stripped 2 bases from V and 2 bases from J, with 7 bases between. Germline assignment: CDR1 SGHDT and CDR2 YYEEEE. DNA of the CDR3: TGTGCCAGCAGCTTACTAGAAAACTATGGCTACACCTTC. Residues: CASSLLENYGYTF.

The gene calls are TRBV5-1 and TRBJ2-1; possibly TRBD2 for D (6 bases). CDR3 length equals 13 residues. Germline V gene lookup returns CDR1 SGHRS and CDR2 YFSETQ. Trimming removed 4 bases at V and 5 bases at J, with 10 bases between. This chain's CDR3 is CASSGAGDNEQFF. CDR3 nucleotide sequence: TGCGCCAGCAGCGGAGCGGGTGACAATGAGCAGTTCTTC.

This clonotype was counted a few times. The gene calls are TRBV24-1 and TRBJ2-1, with 7 bases aligning to TRBD2. In germline, CDR1 is KGHDR, CDR2 SFDVKD. V dropped 5 bases and J dropped 9; count of bases not matched to a gene: 3. This CDR3 has 12 residues. In DNA form, the CDR3 reads TGTGCCACCAGTGTATGGGGGGGTGAGCAGTTCTTC. Its protein is CATSVWGGEQFF.

This clonotype was observed a handful of times. The chain uses TRBV5-5 and TRBJ1-5, with D possibly matching TRBD1 (5 bases). The V end was cut by 4 bases, the J end by 4 bases, with 9 bases between. Germline-derived CDR1 and CDR2 are SGHKS and YYEKEE (reference sequence). The CDR3 is made up of 13 amino acids. The CDR3 DNA sequence: TGTGCCAGCAGCCGACAGAGTAATCAGCCCCAGCATTTT. Translation gives CASSRQSNQPQHF.

V and J are TRBV29-1 and TRBJ2-7; D remains ambiguous. Trimming removed 5 bases at V and 4 bases at J, with 15 bases between. Germline values: CDR1 SQVTM, CDR2 ANQGSEA. The CDR3 consists of 13 residues. The CDR3 coding sequence is TGCAGCGTTTCAGAAGCCTTGGGATACGAGCAGTACTTC. Translating it yields CSVSEALGYEQYF.

The sample holds one count of this clonotype. The chain employs TRBV5-1 and TRBJ2-7, with D tentatively TRBD1 (5 bases). V shed 2 bases and J shed 2 bases, with 14 bases lying between them. The CDR3 is 15 amino acids. Germline CDR1 SGHRS, CDR2 YFSETQ. DNA of the CDR3: TGCGCCAGCAGCTTTTTGACAGCCCCTGCCTACGAGCAGTACTTC. The encoded protein is CASSFLTAPAYEQYF.

The chain joins TRBV14 to TRBJ2-3; TRBD2 is a possible D gene (5 bases). Germline V gene data show CDR1 as SGHDN and CDR2 as FVKESK. Trimming cost V 1 base and J 2 bases, with 10 bases left between them. This CDR3 region has 15 residues. Here the CDR3 reads CASSQGTFHTDTQYF. CDR3 in DNA: TGTGCCAGCAGCCAAGGGACTTTCCACACAGATACGCAGTATTTT.

This clonotype was seen a few times. V and J are TRBV7-9 and TRBJ2-1, with 7 bases fitting TRBD2. With 1 base clipped from V and 6 bases from J, the junction kept 9 bases outside the gene matches. Germline V CDR1 and CDR2: SEHNR, FQNEAQ (reference sequence). CDR3 length equals 16 residues. The CDR3 loop is CASSLVSGMSFNEQFF. CDR3 in DNA: TGTGCCAGCAGCTTAGTCAGCGGGATGAGCTTCAATGAGCAGTTCTTC.

This clonotype showed up just a few times. V usage is TRBV5-1 and J usage is TRBJ2-5; the D gene is possibly TRBD2 (6 bases). Per the germline V gene, CDR1 is SGHRS and CDR2 is YFSETQ. V gave up 4 bases and J gave up 3 bases, with 16 bases separating them. The CDR3 length is 15 residues. The CDR3 loop is CASSHNVPGEETQYF. The CDR3 DNA is TGCGCCAGCAGCCACAACGTACCGGGAGAAGAGACCCAGTACTTC.

This clonotype was seen a handful of times. The V call is TRBV5-1, the J call TRBJ1-1, with a possible D match to TRBD1 (6 bases). Between the trimmed V and J ends, which lost 0 bases and 3 bases, there was a span of 12 bases. CDR3 length equals 15 residues. Germline lookup yields CDR1 SGHRS and CDR2 YFSETQ. The CDR3: CASSLVQGRDTEAFF. The CDR3 bases are TGCGCCAGCAGCTTGGTCCAGGGGAGGGACACTGAAGCTTTCTTT.

J is TRBJ2-5 and V is TRBV18; D remains ambiguous. Germline V CDR1 and CDR2: KGHSH, LQKENI. V lost 4 bases, J lost 9 bases, and 9 bases lay in between. This CDR3 spans 11 amino acids. The CDR3 region is CASSLTSAQYF. CDR3 nucleotide sequence: TGTGCCAGCTCACTCACCTCGGCCCAGTACTTC. Full variable domain (missing parts from reference TRBV18 and TRBJ2-5): NAGVMQNPRHLVRRRGQEARLRCSPMKGHSHVYWYRQLPEEGLKFMVYLQKENIIDESGMPKERFSAEFPKEGPSILRIQQVVRGDSAAYFCASSLTSAQYFGPGTRLLVL.

The J gene is TRBJ2-7, the V gene TRBV5-1, with D possibly being TRBD1 (5 bases). Per the germline V gene, CDR1 is SGHRS and CDR2 is YFSETQ. This CDR3 comprises 14 residues. V shed 4 bases and J shed 2 bases, with 13 bases lying between them. Written as DNA, the CDR3 is TGCGCCAGCAGCGACGCGACAGTCACCTACGAGCAGTACTTC. Its translation is CASSDATVTYEQYF. Variable domain in full (rest from reference TRBV5-1 and TRBJ2-7): KAGVTQTPRYLIKTRGQQVTLSCSPISGHRSVSWYQQTPGQGLQFLFEYFSETQRNKGNFPGRFSGRQFSNSRSEMNVSTLELGDSALYLCASSDATVTYEQYFGPGTRLTVT.

The V gene is TRBV28, the J gene TRBJ2-1, with D possibly TRBD2 on 5 matching bases. This CDR3 region has 15 residues. The germline V gene encodes CDR1 MDHEN and CDR2 SYDVKM. Trimming took off 1 base at V and 2 bases at J, with 9 bases between the two ends. Here the CDR3 reads CASSLYGKTYNEQFF. In DNA, the CDR3 is TGTGCCAGCAGTTTATACGGGAAGACCTACAATGAGCAGTTCTTC. The full variable domain, rest sourced from reference TRBV28 and TRBJ2-1, is DVKVTQSSRYLVKRTGEKVFLECVQDMDHENMFWYRQDPGLGLRLIYFSYDVKMKEKGDIPEGYSVSREKKERFSLILESASTNQTSMYLCASSLYGKTYNEQFFGPGTRLTVL.

V is TRBV3-1 and J is TRBJ2-7, with D hard to call. In germline, CDR1 is LGHDT, CDR2 YNNKEL (reference sequence). The CDR3 has 12 residues. Trimming cost V 1 base and J 6 bases, with 7 bases left between them. CDR3 DNA sequence: TGTGCCAGCAGCCAAGGGGATGGCGAGCAGTACTTC. This sequence encodes CASSQGDGEQYF.

A remark on this clonotype: An end of the junction differs from the germline gene, which may be a read error. This chain links TRBV2 with TRBJ2-7; TRBD2 matches 8 bases. Germline lookup yields CDR1 SNHLY and CDR2 FYNNEI. The CDR3 length is 17 residues. CDR3 protein: CAISESILLAGKYEQYF. The CDR3 nucleotides are TGTGCCATCAGTGAGTCAATTTTATTAGCGGGAAAATACGAGCAGTACTTC.

The chain links TRBV5-1 to TRBJ2-1; TRBD2 agrees at 13 bases. V shed 5 bases and J 5 bases; nucleotides not matched to a gene: 7. The CDR3 has 16 residues. The V gene's germline CDR1 is SGHRS and CDR2 YFSETQ. CDR3 coding DNA: TGCGCCAGCAGAACAACTAGCGGGAGGGAGAACAATGAGCAGTTCTTC. This encodes CASRTTSGRENNEQFF.

This clonotype was seen a handful of times. The chain links TRBV5-5 to TRBJ1-6; maybe TRBD1 (6 bases). This CDR3 is 18 amino acids long. Deletions cut 0 bases from V and 0 bases from J, with 13 bases between. Germline CDR1 reads SGHKS; CDR2 reads YYEKEE (reference sequence). CDR3 residues: CASSLGTGKSSYNSPLHF. Here the CDR3 DNA reads TGTGCCAGCAGCTTGGGAACAGGGAAGAGCTCCTATAATTCACCCCTCCACTTT.

This clonotype was seen only a few times. The chain links TRBV12-3 or TRBV12-4 to TRBJ2-1; D may be TRBD1 (5 bases). The CDR3 is 15 residues long. The V end lost 9 bases, the J end lost 4 bases, and 19 bases lay between the germline ends. This CDR3 is CASDSQPLPYNEQFF. The CDR3 DNA follows: TGTGCCAGTGACAGCCAACCCCTTCCTTACAATGAGCAGTTCTTC.

The J gene is TRBJ2-7, the V gene TRBV11-2; D not certain. The CDR3 has 11 residues. Germline CDR1 is SGHAT and CDR2 is FQNNGV. With 3 bases removed from V and 6 bases from J, the gap between germline ends came to 6 bases. CDR3: CASSFPSEQYF. The CDR3, as DNA: TGTGCCAGCAGCTTTCCAAGCGAGCAGTACTTC. The variable domain in full, completed from reference TRBV11-2 and TRBJ2-7, reads EAGVAQSPRYKIIEKRQSVAFWCNPISGHATLYWYQQILGQGPKLLIQFQNNGVVDDSQLPKDRFSAERLKGVDSTLKIQPAKLEDSAVYLCASSFPSEQYFGPGTRLTVT.

The chain recombines TRBV20-1 with TRBJ2-1, with unresolved D. The CDR3 spans 15 residues. The germline V and J ends were trimmed by 0 bases and 6 bases, with 15 bases remaining between them. The germline V gene has CDR1 DFQATT and CDR2 SNEGSKA (reference sequence). The chain's CDR3 is CSARDANTVGNEQFF. The CDR3 nucleotides read TGCAGTGCTAGAGATGCCAACACCGTCGGCAATGAGCAGTTCTTC.

The V and J genes are TRBV20-1 and TRBJ2-1; D is possibly TRBD2 (5 bases). Germline V gives CDR1 DFQATT, CDR2 SNEGSKA (reference sequence). Trimming left V 6 bases short and J 3 bases short, with 12 bases between. The CDR3 has 13 amino acids. CDR3 nucleotide sequence: TGCAGTGCAACCGGACTCCTCTACAATGAGCAGTTCTTC. The encoded protein is CSATGLLYNEQFF.

Only a few counts were recorded for this clonotype. No conserved phenylalanine or tryptophan is present at the end of the CDR3, so a read error is the likely explanation. The chain combines TRBV5-1 with TRBJ1-1; maybe TRBD1 (5 bases). The CDR3 is 15 amino acids. In germline, CDR1 is SGHRS, CDR2 YFSETQ. Trimming removed 5 bases at V and 1 base at J, with 15 bases between. CDR3 sequence (DNA): TGCGCCAGCAGTACTAAAGGGGCGCCGAACACTGAAGCTTTCCTT. Translation: CASSTKGAPNTEAFL.

This clonotype turned up a few times. This rearrangement joins TRBV4-2 to TRBJ1-5, with D unresolved. The germline gives CDR1 LGHNA, CDR2 YNFKEQ. The CDR3 extends over 14 amino acids. V gave up 0 bases and J gave up 6 bases, with 9 bases separating them. This CDR3 reads CASSQERTTQPQHF. CDR3 in DNA: TGTGCCAGCAGCCAAGAAAGGACTACTCAGCCCCAGCATTTT.

The chain is built from TRBV27 and TRBJ2-1, with 14 bases fitting TRBD2. The ends lost 2 bases at V and 7 bases at J; junction bases unmatched: 7. The CDR3 is 17 amino acids. Germline V gene lookup returns CDR1 MNHEY and CDR2 SMNVEV (reference sequence). Here the CDR3 DNA reads TGTGCCAGCAGTTTACGCGGGACTAGCGGGAGTCGGAATGAGCAGTTCTTC. Its translation is CASSLRGTSGSRNEQFF.